This TCR beta chain was identified in a study of blood T cell repertoires in COVID-19. The CDR3 is 15 residues long. The V and J ends lost 3 bases and 3 bases respectively, with 15 bases between them. From germline, CDR1 is MNHEY and CDR2 SMNVEV (reference sequence). Sequencing used immunoSEQ multiplex PCR; TCRdb keeps in-frame clones, though not all of them. Found here are about 370,000 clones, approximately 90% of them singletons; the top ten hold 0.8% to 0.9%. The sequencing input was PBMCs or T cells enriched from blood (not recorded which). The V and J genes are TRBV27 and TRBJ2-7; TRBD1 might be the D (6 bases). This clonotype was obtained from a woman aged 40 to 50 who had been exposed to COVID-19. The CDR3 DNA sequence: TGTGCCAGCAGTTTCCAACGAAGGACAGTCTACGAGCAGTACTTC. Amino acid sequence: CASSFQRRTVYEQYF.